One sample yielded the 31 T cell receptor beta chains listed below, sequenced in a study of T cells in Graves' hyperthyroidism and ophthalmopathy. RNA transcripts provided the source from which TCR beta CDR3 regions were amplified. HTBI primers were used for first-round RT-PCR of the TCR CDR3. TCRdb re-derived calls from the multiplex PCR reads in MiXCR, one entry per CDR3 protein. Seen here are 270,000 or so distinct CDR3 sequences, approximately 14% observed once, and the top ten hold around 31%. Specimen: blood. These receptors all stem from a woman in her forties or fifties with Graves' hyperthyroidism that later progressed to Graves' ophthalmopathy.

This clonotype was detected only once. Just one base apart from a much larger clone, this may be a read error. This chain links TRBV24-1 with TRBJ1-5; D is unclear. Trimming took 8 bases from V and 3 from J, leaving 19 bases between them. CDR1 is KGHDR and CDR2 is SFDVKD in the germline V gene. This CDR3 is built from 16 residues. CDR3 DNA sequence: TGTGCCACCACCCTCGGGCGGTTTTGCTCCAATCAGCCCCAGCATTTT. It specifies CATTLGRFCSNQPQHF.

There are many counts of this clonotype. The chain is built from TRBV28 and TRBJ2-1; TRBD1 might be the D (5 bases). Germline V gene data show CDR1 as MDHEN and CDR2 as SYDVKM. This CDR3 region has 15 residues. The ends were cut back, 5 bases at V and 8 bases at J, with 19 bases in the middle. CDR3 region: CASSTRQSAVDEQFF. The CDR3 DNA follows: TGTGCCAGCAGTACCCGACAGAGCGCAGTAGATGAGCAGTTCTTC.

The sample holds one count of this clonotype. Since a much larger clone is just one base distant, this may be a read error. This chain connects TRBV11-2 to TRBJ2-7; 11 positions agree with TRBD2. Germline CDR1 reads SGHAT; CDR2 reads FQNNGV. The CDR3 is 15 residues long. J lost 6 bases, V lost 3 bases, and 7 bases had no gene match. CDR3 sequence reads: CASSLGLAGGFEQYF. The CDR3 nucleotides read TGTGCCAGCAGCTTGGGATTAGCGGGAGGGTTCGAGCAGTACTTC. Based on the CDR3 plus reference TRBV11-2 and TRBJ2-7, the full variable domain is EAGVAQSPRYKIIEKRQSVAFWCNPISGHATLYWYQQILGQGPKLLIQFQNNGVVDDSQLPKDRFSAERLKGVDSTLKIQPAKLEDSAVYLCASSLGLAGGFEQYFGPGTRLTVT.

This clonotype has at least ten counts. The rearrangement uses TRBV11-2 and TRBJ1-6; possibly TRBD1 for D (5 bases). The CDR3 spans 14 residues. V dropped 4 bases and J dropped 6 bases, with 10 bases sitting between them. CDR1 and CDR2 from the germline V gene are SGHAT and FQNNGV. The DNA for the CDR3 is TGTGCCAGCAGCTGGGACCGAAGTAATTCACCCCTCCACTTT. It codes for CASSWDRSNSPLHF. The full variable domain, with the rest looked up from reference TRBV11-2 and TRBJ1-6, is EAGVAQSPRYKIIEKRQSVAFWCNPISGHATLYWYQQILGQGPKLLIQFQNNGVVDDSQLPKDRFSAERLKGVDSTLKIQPAKLEDSAVYLCASSWDRSNSPLHFGNGTRLTVT.

This clonotype was counted many times. The chain employs TRBV5-1 and TRBJ2-2, with 11 bases aligning to TRBD2. Germline loops: CDR1 SGHRS, CDR2 YFSETQ. The CDR3 has 16 residues. J gave up 6 bases and V 2 bases, and 6 bases lay outside the gene matches. The CDR3 DNA sequence: TGCGCCAGCAGCTTCGCACTAGCGGGAGAATCCGGGGAGCTGTTTTTT. It specifies CASSFALAGESGELFF.

This clonotype was seen ten or more times. The rearrangement links TRBV11-2 to TRBJ2-2, with 12 bases fitting TRBD1. V dropped 5 bases and J dropped 9; count of bases not matched to a gene: 7. CDR3 size: 15 residues. CDR1 is SGHAT, CDR2 FQNNGV, per germline. CDR3 in amino acids: CASSPGTGGGRELFF. The CDR3 DNA reads TGTGCCAGCAGCCCAGGGACAGGGGGCGGCCGGGAGCTGTTTTTT.

This clonotype has ten or more counts. The chain uses TRBV6-5 and TRBJ1-2; unclear D gene. Germline V gives CDR1 MNHEY, CDR2 SVGAGI. The CDR3 runs 17 residues. V lost 0 bases and J 4 bases, leaving 18 bases between the germline ends. The CDR3 DNA is TGTGCCAGCAGTTACTCCTGTGAGAGGAGGGTTATCTATGGCTACACCTTC. Translated: CASSYSCERRVIYGYTF.

This clonotype was seen a few times. This could be a read error, since a much larger clone is one nucleotide away. The V gene is TRBV6-5, the J gene TRBJ2-1; D is unclear. Germline CDR1 and CDR2: MNHEY and SVGAGI. Trimming shortened V by 0 bases and J by 2 bases, and 11 bases separated the two germline ends. This CDR3 has 16 amino acids. CDR3 DNA: TGTGCCAGCAGTTACTCGCTGGGGATCCCCTACAATGAGCAGTTCTTC. The encoded protein is CASSYSLGIPYNEQFF.

This clonotype has at least ten counts. The chain combines TRBV18 with TRBJ1-2, with unresolved D. The CDR3 is 14 residues long. Germline CDR1 reads KGHSH; CDR2 reads LQKENI. V was trimmed by 5 bases and J by 6 bases, leaving 16 bases between them. The DNA for the CDR3 is TGTGCCAGCTCAAATCCCTTCGATCCAAATGGCTACACCTTC. Protein product: CASSNPFDPNGYTF.

In its sample, this clonotype was seen many times. V usage is TRBV29-1 and J usage is TRBJ2-7, with TRBD2 identical over 7 bases. This CDR3 contains 14 residues. J gave up 4 bases and V 4 bases, and 10 bases lay outside the gene matches. The germline V gene has CDR1 SQVTM and CDR2 ANQGSEA. CDR3 residues: CSVAPSGAVYEQYF. DNA of the CDR3: TGCAGCGTTGCACCTAGCGGAGCGGTATACGAGCAGTACTTC.

The rearrangement joins TRBV5-1 to TRBJ2-7; unclear D gene. The V end was cut by 4 bases, the J end by 3 bases, with 11 bases between. This CDR3 contains 13 residues. Looked up from germline, CDR1 is SGHRS and CDR2 is YFSETQ. CDR3 in DNA: TGCGCCAGCAGCCCCGAACCCATCTACGAGCAGTACTTC. As protein: CASSPEPIYEQYF. Based on the CDR3 plus reference TRBV5-1 and TRBJ2-7, the full variable domain is KAGVTQTPRYLIKTRGQQVTLSCSPISGHRSVSWYQQTPGQGLQFLFEYFSETQRNKGNFPGRFSGRQFSNSRSEMNVSTLELGDSALYLCASSPEPIYEQYFGPGTRLTVT.

There are a few counts of this clonotype. CDR3 region: CASSEWHQGSLKGDTQYF. The CDR3 region has the DNA TGTGCCAGCAGTGAATGGCACCAGGGGTCCCTCAAGGGAGATACGCAGTATTTT. V usage is TRBV6-1 and J usage is TRBJ2-3, with D possibly being TRBD1 (6 bases). Trimming cost V 2 bases and J 5 bases, with 23 bases left between them. From germline, CDR1 is MNHNS and CDR2 SASEGT. This CDR3 has 18 residues.

This clonotype has a count of ten or more. V is TRBV6-1 and J is TRBJ1-1, with no clear D. The CDR3 has 12 amino acids. The germline gives CDR1 MNHNS, CDR2 SASEGT. V lost 4 bases to trimming and J lost 8 bases, with 11 bases between them. Here the CDR3 reads CASSGLDQEAFF. The CDR3 coding sequence is TGTGCCAGCAGTGGGTTAGACCAAGAAGCTTTCTTT.

This clonotype was counted ten times or more. The chain is built from TRBV5-1 and TRBJ1-2, with 7 bases aligning to TRBD1. The ends lost 5 bases at V and 0 bases at J; junction bases unmatched: 7. CDR1 and CDR2 from the germline V gene are SGHRS and YFSETQ. This CDR3 is 15 amino acids long. CDR3 amino acids: CASRKGQRSNYGYTF. In DNA, the CDR3 is TGCGCCAGCAGGAAGGGACAGCGATCTAACTATGGCTACACCTTC.

The chain is built from TRBV30 and TRBJ1-6, with 8 bases aligning to TRBD1. The CDR3 is made up of 15 amino acids. V trimming: 5 bases; J trimming: 4 bases; junction bases outside the gene matches: 7. Germline CDR1 GTSNPN, CDR2 SVGIG (reference sequence). CDR3 sequence (DNA): TGTGCCTGGTTGAGCCGGGACAGGTATAATTCACCCCTCCACTTT. Encoded protein: CAWLSRDRYNSPLHF.

This clonotype was detected ten times or more. The V gene is TRBV30, the J gene TRBJ1-1, with a weak D call TRBD1 (5 bases). V was cut by 1 base and J by 6 bases, with 18 bases left in between. Germline CDR1 reads GTSNPN; CDR2 reads SVGIG (reference sequence). This CDR3 comprises 15 residues. The CDR3 here is CAWSGMVRQGPEAFF. In DNA, the CDR3 is TGTGCCTGGAGTGGAATGGTAAGGCAGGGCCCTGAAGCTTTCTTT.

This clonotype has a count of ten or more. The V gene is TRBV11-2, the J gene TRBJ2-5; unclear D gene. The CDR3 loop spans 11 amino acids. Germline CDR1 and CDR2: SGHAT and FQNNGV. Trimming took 5 bases from V and 4 from J, leaving 5 bases between them. The CDR3 region has the DNA TGTGCCAGCAGCCCTGGAGAGACCCAGTACTTC. As protein: CASSPGETQYF.

With regard to this clonotype: At one of its ends the junction is not consistent with the germline gene, which may arise from a read error. The chain links TRBV15 to TRBJ1-1, with D unresolved. The germline V gene has CDR1 LNHNV and CDR2 YYDKDF (reference sequence). The CDR3 loop spans 15 amino acids. The CDR3 DNA is TGTGCCACCAGCAGAGATCCGGCGGCGAACATTGAAGCTTTCTTT. Protein: CATSRDPAANIEAFF.

Many counts were recorded for this clonotype. The V call is TRBV20-1, the J call TRBJ2-1; 14 nucleotides align to TRBD2. The germline V gene encodes CDR1 DFQATT and CDR2 SNEGSKA (reference sequence). CDR3 size: 19 residues. With V trimmed by 1 base and J by 8 bases, 16 bases remained unmatched. The CDR3 nucleotides read TGCAGTGCTAGAGTACAGGGTACAGCCGGGACTAGCGGGAGCGATGAGCAGTTCTTC. This codes for CSARVQGTAGTSGSDEQFF.

In this sample, this clonotype turned up many times. The V call is TRBV27, the J call TRBJ2-5, with TRBD2 identical over 12 bases. With V trimmed by 6 bases and J by 1 base, 6 bases remained unmatched. Germline-derived CDR1 and CDR2 are MNHEY and SMNVEV (reference sequence). This CDR3 comprises 16 residues. This CDR3 reads CASRLRTSGAQETQYF. The CDR3 DNA sequence: TGTGCCAGCAGGCTCCGGACTAGCGGGGCCCAAGAGACCCAGTACTTC.

This chain connects TRBV9 to TRBJ2-2; 9 bases line up with TRBD2. The V segment lost 0 bases and the J segment 4 bases; nucleotides outside the gene matches: 1. The CDR3 runs to 15 residues. Germline-derived CDR1 and CDR2 are SGDLS and YYNGEE. The chain's CDR3 is CASSVGTSVTGELFF. The CDR3 region has the DNA TGTGCCAGCAGCGTAGGGACTAGCGTCACCGGGGAGCTGTTTTTT.

There are many counts of this clonotype. The chain carries TRBV6-1 and TRBJ1-5, with TRBD1 as a possible D gene (5 bases). The germline V gene has CDR1 MNHNS and CDR2 SASEGT. The ends were cut back, 1 base at V and 6 bases at J, with 22 bases in the middle. The length of the CDR3 is 18 residues. CDR3: CASSEEERWGRWGQPQHF. The CDR3 nucleotides are TGTGCCAGCAGTGAAGAAGAGCGGTGGGGCAGGTGGGGTCAGCCCCAGCATTTT.

This chain links TRBV6-2 or TRBV6-3 with TRBJ2-4; D gene unclear. The CDR3 covers 11 residues. Trimming pared 7 bases from V and 6 bases from J, leaving 7 bases between. CDR1 and CDR2 (germline): MNHEY, SVGEGT. CDR3 amino acids: CASKSGNIQYF. CDR3 sequence (DNA): TGTGCCAGCAAGTCGGGAAACATTCAGTACTTC.

This clonotype was observed at least ten times. The V gene is TRBV28, the J gene TRBJ2-7; D gene unclear. Trimming removed 5 bases at V and 5 bases at J, with 13 bases between. Per germline, CDR1 MDHEN and CDR2 SYDVKM. This CDR3 is 13 amino acids long. CDR3 bases: TGTGCCAGCAGTCCTTCTTTTACCAACGAGCAGTACTTC. This sequence encodes CASSPSFTNEQYF.

This sequence joins TRBV20-1 and TRBJ2-5; D gene unclear. The germline CDR1 and CDR2 sequences are DFQATT and SNEGSKA (reference sequence). V was clipped by 3 bases and J by 1 base, with 18 bases between them. The CDR3 is 16 residues long. The CDR3 spells CSARAHLAGGQETQYF. CDR3 sequence (DNA): TGCAGTGCTAGGGCCCACCTGGCAGGCGGCCAAGAGACCCAGTACTTC.

This clonotype was counted once. The rearrangement links TRBV6-1 to TRBJ2-2; TRBD1 might be the D (6 bases). V lost 8 bases, J lost 2 bases, and 15 bases lay in between. This CDR3 is 15 amino acids long. CDR1 and CDR2 from the germline V gene are MNHNS and SASEGT. CDR3 in DNA: TGTGCCAGCTACCCCGGGACACCTAACACCGGGGAGCTGTTTTTT. Protein sequence: CASYPGTPNTGELFF.

This clonotype was counted many times. The V call is TRBV7-9, the J call TRBJ2-7; 9 nucleotides match TRBD1. V shed 3 bases, J shed 6 bases, and the junction held 6 bases outside the gene matches. The CDR3 runs 14 residues. Germline-derived CDR1 and CDR2 are SEHNR and FQNEAQ (reference sequence). The CDR3 reads CASSLTGGVVEQYF. The CDR3 DNA sequence: TGTGCCAGCAGCTTGACAGGGGGGGTCGTCGAGCAGTACTTC.

In its sample, this clonotype was seen many times. This chain uses TRBV6-1 with TRBJ2-7; 8 bases are a match to TRBD1. Germline V gene data show CDR1 as MNHNS and CDR2 as SASEGT. With 6 bases clipped from V and 3 bases from J, the junction kept 4 bases outside the gene matches. The CDR3 extends over 13 amino acids. CDR3 residues: CASSGDRLYEQYF. Here the CDR3 DNA reads TGTGCCAGCAGCGGGGACAGGCTCTACGAGCAGTACTTC.

This clonotype came up many times. The chain recombines TRBV30 with TRBJ2-3; no clear D. V was clipped by 4 bases and J by 4 bases, with 12 bases between them. Per the germline V gene, CDR1 is GTSNPN and CDR2 is SVGIG (reference sequence). The CDR3 is 13 residues long. The CDR3 region has the DNA TGTGCCTGGAAGAGAGGCTTGGCAGATACGCAGTATTTT. This gives the protein CAWKRGLADTQYF.

J is TRBJ2-5 and V is TRBV28, with D perhaps matching TRBD2 (6 bases). Trimming took 6 bases from V and 7 from J, leaving 15 bases between them. The CDR3 is made up of 13 amino acids. Germline CDR1 and CDR2: MDHEN and SYDVKM. The CDR3 sequence: CASSGGLKGTQYF. The CDR3 DNA sequence: TGTGCCAGCAGCGGGGGACTTAAGGGGACCCAGTACTTC.

The table lists this clonotype with many counts. This chain links TRBV3-1 with TRBJ1-5, with 7 bases lining up with TRBD1. This CDR3 spans 14 amino acids. Germline V gives CDR1 LGHDT, CDR2 YNNKEL (reference sequence). V shed 5 bases, J shed 7 bases, and the junction held 8 bases outside the gene matches. The chain's CDR3 is CASSDTGARQPQHF. As DNA, the CDR3 is TGTGCCAGCAGCGATACAGGGGCACGGCAGCCCCAGCATTTT.